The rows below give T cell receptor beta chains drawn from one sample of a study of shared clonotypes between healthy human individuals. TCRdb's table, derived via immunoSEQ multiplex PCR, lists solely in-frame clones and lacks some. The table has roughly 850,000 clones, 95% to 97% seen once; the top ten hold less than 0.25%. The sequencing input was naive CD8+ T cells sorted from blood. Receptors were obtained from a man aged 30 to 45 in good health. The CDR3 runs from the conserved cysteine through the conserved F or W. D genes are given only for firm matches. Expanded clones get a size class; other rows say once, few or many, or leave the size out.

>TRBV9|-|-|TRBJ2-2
CASTGLWTGELFF
TGTGCCAGCACGGGGCTCTGGACCGGGGAGCTGTTTTTT
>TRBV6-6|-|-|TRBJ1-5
CASRDFGQPQHF
TGTGCCAGCAGGGATTTTGGTCAGCCCCAGCATTTT
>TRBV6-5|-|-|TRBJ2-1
CASSYTRTNNEQFF
TGTGCCAGCAGTTACACGCGGACAAACAATGAGCAGTTCTTC
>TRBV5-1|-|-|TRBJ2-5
CASRGDQETQYF
TGCGCCAGCAGGGGGGATCAAGAGACCCAGTACTTC
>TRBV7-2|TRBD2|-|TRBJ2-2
CASSLPPGLAAGELFF
TGTGCCAGCAGCTTACCCCCGGGACTAGCAGCCGGGGAGCTGTTTTTT
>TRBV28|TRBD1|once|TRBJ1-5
CASSSDRGSNQPQHF
TGTGCCAGCAGCTCGGACAGGGGAAGCAATCAGCCCCAGCATTTT
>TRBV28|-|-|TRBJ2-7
CASSFSSYEQYF
TGTGCCAGCAGTTTCAGCTCCTACGAGCAGTACTTC
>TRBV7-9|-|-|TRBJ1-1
CASNRQYMNTEAFF
TGTGCCAGCAACAGACAGTATATGAACACTGAAGCTTTCTTT
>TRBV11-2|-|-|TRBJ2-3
CASSLAARGGASTDTQYF
TGTGCCAGCAGCTTAGCGGCCCGAGGGGGGGCTAGCACAGATACGCAGTATTTT
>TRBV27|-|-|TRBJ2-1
CASSRDLGSYNEQFF
TGTGCCAGCAGTCGCGACCTGGGCTCCTACAATGAGCAGTTCTTC
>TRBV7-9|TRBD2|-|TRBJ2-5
CASSLGTSGKETQYF
TGTGCCAGCAGCTTAGGGACTAGCGGCAAAGAGACCCAGTACTTC
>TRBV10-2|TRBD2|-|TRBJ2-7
CASSTSGEQYF
TGCGCCAGCAGTACTAGCGGTGAGCAGTACTTC
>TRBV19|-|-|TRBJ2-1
CASSLGGGSYNEQFF
TGTGCCAGTAGTCTAGGGGGAGGGAGCTACAATGAGCAGTTCTTC
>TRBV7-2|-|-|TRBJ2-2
CASSLTDHTGELFF
TGTGCCAGCAGCCTTACAGATCACACCGGGGAGCTGTTTTTT
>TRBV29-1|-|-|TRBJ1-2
CSVGLTGGYGYTF
TGCAGCGTTGGATTGACGGGAGGGTATGGCTACACCTTC
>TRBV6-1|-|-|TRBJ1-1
CASSAKLNTEAFF
TGTGCCAGCAGTGCCAAGTTGAACACTGAAGCTTTCTTT
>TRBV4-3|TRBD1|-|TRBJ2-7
CASSQDVRGQGYEQYF
TGCGCCAGCAGCCAAGATGTAAGGGGACAGGGGTACGAGCAGTACTTC
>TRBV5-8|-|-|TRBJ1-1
CASRSWGQDTEAFF
TGTGCCAGCAGGTCCTGGGGGCAGGACACTGAAGCTTTCTTT
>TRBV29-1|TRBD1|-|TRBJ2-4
CSVPGQGAIQYF
TGCAGCGTGCCGGGACAGGGTGCCATTCAGTACTTC
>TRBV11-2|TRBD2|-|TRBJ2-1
CASSSSPVFYSGSNEQFF
TGTGCCAGCAGCTCAAGCCCCGTTTTTTATAGCGGGAGCAATGAGCAGTTCTTC
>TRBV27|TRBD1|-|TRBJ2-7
CASSLGQGGYEQYF
TGTGCCAGCAGCCTGGGACAGGGTGGCTACGAGCAGTACTTC